The sequence of this T cell receptor (beta chain) was determined in a study of T cell repertoires in cytomegalovirus infection. Study context: CMV infection together with matching HLA type was indicated by public TCR beta signatures.

From the reads, TCRdb called clonotypes with MiXCR, one entry per CDR3 protein. This sample has 450,000 to 650,000 distinct CDR3 sequences, with 35% to 50% found just once. The V gene's germline CDR1 is DFQATT and CDR2 SNEGSKA (reference sequence). The trim removed 6 bases at V and 1 base at J, leaving 12 bases unmatched. This CDR3 spans 17 amino acids. Study outcomes and limitations: The ex vivo response showed dominance by HLA-C-restricted CMV-specific TCR beta clonotypes.

As concerns this clonotype: Its target is unknown.

This chain joins TRBV20-1 and TRBJ2-3, with 11 bases aligning to TRBD2. This specimen was cultured PBMCs, taken from culture after CMV antigen stimulation. The receptor comes from a human donor in good health (CMV status not recorded). Some clones in this sample may be carry-over from other donors' samples. DNA of the CDR3: TGCAGTGCCATGACTAGCGGGGACTGGCGGGGCACAGATACGCAGTATTTT. Translating it yields CSAMTSGDWRGTDTQYF.